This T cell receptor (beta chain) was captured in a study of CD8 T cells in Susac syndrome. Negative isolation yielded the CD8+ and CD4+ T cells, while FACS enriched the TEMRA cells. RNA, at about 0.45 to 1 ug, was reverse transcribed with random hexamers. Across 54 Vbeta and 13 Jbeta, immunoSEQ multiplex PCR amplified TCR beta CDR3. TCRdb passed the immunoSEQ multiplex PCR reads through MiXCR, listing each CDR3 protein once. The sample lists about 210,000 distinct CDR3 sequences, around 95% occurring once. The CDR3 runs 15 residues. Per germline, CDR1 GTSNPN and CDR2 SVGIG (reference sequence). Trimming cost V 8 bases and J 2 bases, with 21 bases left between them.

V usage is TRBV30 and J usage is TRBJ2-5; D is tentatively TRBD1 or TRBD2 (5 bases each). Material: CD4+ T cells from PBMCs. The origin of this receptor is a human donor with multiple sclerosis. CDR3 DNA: TGTGCCAGGGTCTCTTCCGGGGCGCAGCAAGAGACCCAGTACTTC. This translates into CARVSSGAQQETQYF.